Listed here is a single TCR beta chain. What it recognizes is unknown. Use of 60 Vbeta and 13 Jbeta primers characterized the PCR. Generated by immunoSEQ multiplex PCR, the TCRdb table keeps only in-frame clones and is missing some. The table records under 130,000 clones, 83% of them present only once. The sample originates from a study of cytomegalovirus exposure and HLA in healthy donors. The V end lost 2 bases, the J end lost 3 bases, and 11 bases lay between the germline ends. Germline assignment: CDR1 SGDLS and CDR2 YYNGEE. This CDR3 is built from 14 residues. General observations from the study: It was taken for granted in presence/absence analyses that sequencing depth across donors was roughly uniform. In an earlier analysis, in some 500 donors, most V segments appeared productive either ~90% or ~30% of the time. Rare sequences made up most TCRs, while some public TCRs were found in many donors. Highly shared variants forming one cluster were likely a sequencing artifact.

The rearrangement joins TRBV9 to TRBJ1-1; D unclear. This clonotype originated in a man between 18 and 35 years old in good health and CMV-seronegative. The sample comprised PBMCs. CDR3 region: CASSVEVRDTEAFF. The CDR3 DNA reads TGTGCCAGCAGCGTTGAGGTTCGCGACACTGAAGCTTTCTTT.